Each of the 25 T cell receptor beta chains below was sequenced from the same sample in a study of chemoradiotherapy in HPV16-positive cancers. This table comes from immunoSEQ multiplex PCR, and its TCRdb copy is limited to in-frame clones, with some not included. The sample yields about 15,000 clones, nearly 90% seen once. Material: blood, obtained from a patient who underwent chemoradiotherapy. These receptor sequences come from a human donor with HPV-associated anogenital cancer.

This chain connects TRBV5-6 to TRBJ2-1; a weak D match, TRBD2 (5 bases). V lost 5 bases to trimming and J lost 8 bases, with 20 bases between them. The CDR3 totals 15 residues. CDR1 is SGHDT, CDR2 YYEEEE, per germline. The CDR3 DNA sequence: TGTGCCAGCAGTTCCCTCGCCGGGGTCCGGGATGAGCAGTTCTTC. Protein: CASSSLAGVRDEQFF.

V gene TRBV18 combines with J gene TRBJ2-5, with D perhaps TRBD2 (5 bases). Germline V gene lookup returns CDR1 KGHSH and CDR2 LQKENI. The germline V and J ends were trimmed by 2 bases and 8 bases, with 9 bases remaining between them. The CDR3 runs 12 residues. The DNA for the CDR3 is TGTGCCAGCTCACCATGGGGAGAAACCCAGTACTTC. Its translation: CASSPWGETQYF. Based on the CDR3 plus reference TRBV18 and TRBJ2-5, the full variable domain is NAGVMQNPRHLVRRRGQEARLRCSPMKGHSHVYWYRQLPEEGLKFMVYLQKENIIDESGMPKERFSAEFPKEGPSILRIQQVVRGDSAAYFCASSPWGETQYFGPGTRLLVL.

The chain carries TRBV5-1 and TRBJ1-2; D gene uncertain. The germline V and J ends were trimmed by 0 bases and 3 bases, with 3 bases remaining between them. The CDR3 extends over 12 amino acids. Germline V gene sequence: CDR1 SGHRS, CDR2 YFSETQ. DNA for the CDR3: TGCGCCAGCAGCTTGGCCGACTATGGCTACACCTTC. It translates to CASSLADYGYTF.

The CDR3 loop is CASSRTRVGEQYF. The CDR3 coding sequence is TGTGCCAGCAGCCGGACGAGGGTTGGCGAGCAGTACTTC. The chain combines TRBV14 with TRBJ2-7, with TRBD2 as a possible D gene (5 bases). Germline assignment: CDR1 SGHDN and CDR2 FVKESK. This CDR3 is built from 13 residues. Trimming shortened V by 4 bases and J by 6 bases, and 13 bases separated the two germline ends.

The chain has TRBV19 and TRBJ1-4; unclear D gene. V lost 5 bases to trimming and J lost 0 bases, with 7 bases between them. The germline gives CDR1 LNHDA, CDR2 SQIVND (reference sequence). The CDR3 has 14 residues. CDR3 sequence: CASSLSATNEKLFF. CDR3 coding DNA: TGTGCCAGTAGTTTATCGGCAACTAATGAAAAACTGTTTTTT.

This clone showed up just once. The chain uses TRBV28 and TRBJ2-7; possibly TRBD1 for D (6 bases). V lost 4 bases, J lost 0 bases, and 13 bases lay in between. Germline-derived CDR1 and CDR2 are MDHEN and SYDVKM. CDR3 size: 15 residues. CDR3 loop: CASSSSGQLSYEQYF. CDR3 nucleotides: TGTGCCAGCAGTTCCTCCGGACAGCTCTCCTACGAGCAGTACTTC.

This clone was recorded only once. The chain employs TRBV5-6 and TRBJ1-4; 8 positions agree with TRBD1. J gave up 8 bases and V 3 bases, and 12 bases lay outside the gene matches. In germline, CDR1 is SGHDT, CDR2 YYEEEE. This CDR3 is built from 16 residues. CDR3 sequence: CASSSLGQAQNEKLFF. In DNA form, the CDR3 reads TGTGCCAGCAGCTCGCTGGGACAGGCTCAAAACGAAAAACTGTTTTTT.

This chain links TRBV7-2 with TRBJ1-2; D uncertain. V was trimmed by 5 bases and J by 7 bases, leaving 14 bases between them. The CDR3 length is 13 residues. Germline lookup yields CDR1 SGHTA and CDR2 FQGNSA. The DNA for the CDR3 is TGTGCCAGCAGCATACAGCAAGTGGGTGGCTACACCTTC. Its protein product is CASSIQQVGGYTF.

The J gene is TRBJ1-1, the V gene TRBV13; D gene uncertain. The CDR3 covers 17 residues. V dropped 5 bases and J dropped 1 base, with 20 bases sitting between them. Looked up from germline, CDR1 is PRHDT and CDR2 is FYEKMQ (reference sequence). CDR3 residues: CASSPATSRGPNTEAFF. As DNA, the CDR3 is TGTGCCAGCAGCCCCGCGACCTCCCGCGGACCGAACACTGAAGCTTTCTTT.

The V and J genes are TRBV6-1 and TRBJ2-7; no definite D call. Trimming took off 5 bases at V and 3 bases at J, with 5 bases between the two ends. This CDR3 spans 11 amino acids. Germline loops: CDR1 MNHNS, CDR2 SASEGT. The CDR3 reads CASSTYYEQYF. The CDR3 nucleotides read TGTGCCAGCAGTACATACTACGAGCAGTACTTC.

In its sample, this clone was seen once. The chain couples TRBV11-2 to TRBJ2-6; D unresolved. CDR3 size: 12 residues. Germline loops: CDR1 SGHAT, CDR2 FQNNGV. The V end was cut by 5 bases, the J end by 11 bases, with 10 bases between. The CDR3 here is CASSHTVYVLTF. In DNA, the CDR3 is TGTGCCAGCAGCCACACCGTCTACGTCCTGACTTTC.

V and J are TRBV5-1 and TRBJ2-5; TRBD2 matches 8 bases. The CDR3 is 16 residues long. Germline CDR1 is SGHRS and CDR2 is YFSETQ. The V segment lost 1 base and the J segment 2 bases; nucleotides outside the gene matches: 7. The CDR3 coding sequence is TGCGCCAGCAGCTTGCAGGGCGGGGGGATTCAAGAGACCCAGTACTTC. This gives the protein CASSLQGGGIQETQYF.

The chain uses TRBV30 and TRBJ2-5; 10 nucleotides match TRBD1. The ends lost 4 bases at V and 4 bases at J; junction bases unmatched: 18. The length of the CDR3 is 18 residues. Germline CDR1 GTSNPN, CDR2 SVGIG (reference sequence). In nucleotides, the CDR3 is TGTGCCTGGATCGAGTGCTATGAAGGACAGGGGGTAGTAGAGACCCAGTACTTC. As protein: CAWIECYEGQGVVETQYF.

The J gene is TRBJ2-2, the V gene TRBV5-1; D remains unclear. The germline V and J ends were trimmed by 5 bases and 3 bases, with 11 bases remaining between them. Germline CDR1 SGHRS, CDR2 YFSETQ. This CDR3 is built from 14 residues. In nucleotides, the CDR3 is TGCGCCAGCAGACGAGATCCCGACACCGGGGAGCTGTTTTTT. Protein product: CASRRDPDTGELFF.

Judged by abundance, this clone is large. The sample contains more than one DNA sequence encoding this CDR3. The rearrangement links TRBV6-5 to TRBJ2-3; TRBD2 matches at 13 bases. The CDR3 length is 15 residues. V was pared by 5 bases and J by 4 bases, with 3 bases of the junction left unmatched. Germline CDR1 MNHEY, CDR2 SVGAGI. The CDR3 reads CASSKLAGGPDTQYF. The CDR3 DNA reads as TGTGCCAGCAGTAAACTAGCGGGAGGGCCAGATACGCAGTATTTT.

The J gene is TRBJ2-1, the V gene TRBV5-6; TRBD1 agrees at 7 bases. V was clipped by 2 bases and J by 5 bases; unmatched bases: 1. CDR1 and CDR2 from the germline V gene are SGHDT and YYEEEE. The CDR3 covers 13 residues. The CDR3 is CASSFGTDNEQFF. The CDR3 coding sequence is TGTGCCAGCAGCTTCGGGACAGACAATGAGCAGTTCTTC.

The CDR3, as DNA: TGTGCCAGCAGCTTTTATAGTGGGGCCAACGTCCTGACTTTC. Translation: CASSFYSGANVLTF. The gene calls are TRBV11-2 and TRBJ2-6; D unresolved. Trimming stripped 3 bases from V and 3 bases from J, with 6 bases between. CDR1 and CDR2 (germline): SGHAT, FQNNGV. The CDR3 sequence is 14 residues long.

For the CDR3, the DNA is TGTGCCAGCAGCGCCCGGGACAGGGGTGACACTGAAGCTTTCTTT. Translation gives CASSARDRGDTEAFF. The V gene is TRBV5-4, the J gene TRBJ1-1; 10 bases line up with TRBD1. The CDR3 spans 15 residues. Germline V gives CDR1 SGHNT, CDR2 YYREEE (reference sequence). V lost 4 bases and J lost 3; bases outside the gene matches: 6. The full variable domain, in which reference TRBV5-4 and TRBJ1-1 provide the parts outside the CDR3, is ETGVTQSPTHLIKTRGQQVTLRCSSQSGHNTVSWYQQALGQGPQFIFQYYREEENGRGNFPPRFSGLQFPNYSSELNVNALELDDSALYLCASSARDRGDTEAFFGQGTRLTVV.

The V and J genes are TRBV2 and TRBJ1-1; a weak D match, TRBD1 (6 bases). Germline CDR1 SNHLY, CDR2 FYNNEI. The CDR3 spans 15 residues. V was cut by 5 bases and J by 0 bases, with 13 bases left in between. The CDR3 region has the DNA TGTGCCAGCAGTCCCCAAGGGACATTGAACACTGAAGCTTTCTTT. Its translation: CASSPQGTLNTEAFF.

The genes are TRBV2 and TRBJ1-1; no definite D call. Between the trimmed V and J ends, which lost 3 bases and 7 bases, there was a span of 6 bases. The length of the CDR3 is 11 residues. Germline V gives CDR1 SNHLY, CDR2 FYNNEI. The CDR3 DNA follows: TGTGCCAGCAGTGAGTACGTTGAAGCTTTCTTT. Amino acid sequence: CASSEYVEAFF. The full variable domain, its missing parts supplied by reference TRBV2 and TRBJ1-1, is EPEVTQTPSHQVTQMGQEVILRCVPISNHLYFYWYRQILGQKVEFLVSFYNNEISEKSEIFDDQFSVERPDGSNFTLKIRSTKLEDSAMYFCASSEYVEAFFGQGTRLTVV.

The chain combines TRBV7-2 with TRBJ2-7; TRBD1 matches at 11 bases. There are 15 residues in the CDR3. The V gene's germline CDR1 is SGHTA and CDR2 FQGNSA. The V and J ends lost 2 bases and 4 bases, in that order; junction bases with no gene match: 4. CDR3 loop: CASSLKGQGEYEQYF. CDR3 nucleotides: TGTGCCAGCAGCTTAAAGGGACAGGGGGAGTACGAGCAGTACTTC.

The rearrangement uses TRBV7-8 and TRBJ2-3, with D possibly matching TRBD2 (5 bases). The germline V gene has CDR1 SGHVS and CDR2 FQNEAQ. The CDR3 is made up of 16 amino acids. V gave up 2 bases and J gave up 5 bases, with 17 bases separating them. The CDR3 loop is CASSLPGELGLDTQYF. The DNA for the CDR3 is TGTGCCAGCAGCTTACCCGGGGAGCTCGGTTTAGATACGCAGTATTTT.

The rearrangement joins TRBV7-9 to TRBJ2-1; 7 bases fit TRBD2. Per germline, CDR1 SEHNR and CDR2 FQNEAQ (reference sequence). The CDR3 loop spans 15 amino acids. After removal of 0 bases from V and 6 bases from J, the junction contained 5 bases not matched to a gene. DNA for the CDR3: TGTGCCAGCAGCTTAGCGCTGGGACTAACCAATGAGCAGTTCTTC. Translation gives CASSLALGLTNEQFF.

DNA for the CDR3: TGTGCCACCAGCAGAGTAGGGGGCACCTACGAGCAGTACTTC. This codes for CATSRVGGTYEQYF. The V call is TRBV15, the J call TRBJ2-7; 7 nucleotides align to TRBD1. This CDR3 region has 14 residues. CDR1 LNHNV and CDR2 YYDKDF come from the germline V gene (reference sequence). Trimming removed 1 base from V and 2 bases from J; junction bases left unmatched: 2.

The V gene is TRBV4-2, the J gene TRBJ2-2; 7 nucleotides line up with TRBD1. This CDR3 is built from 15 residues. Trimming took 3 bases from V and 3 from J; bases not matched to a gene: 4. Germline V CDR1 and CDR2: LGHNA, YNFKEQ. CDR3 coding DNA: TGTGCCAGCAGCCAGCTCACAGGGGACACCGGGGAGCTGTTTTTT. Amino acid sequence: CASSQLTGDTGELFF.